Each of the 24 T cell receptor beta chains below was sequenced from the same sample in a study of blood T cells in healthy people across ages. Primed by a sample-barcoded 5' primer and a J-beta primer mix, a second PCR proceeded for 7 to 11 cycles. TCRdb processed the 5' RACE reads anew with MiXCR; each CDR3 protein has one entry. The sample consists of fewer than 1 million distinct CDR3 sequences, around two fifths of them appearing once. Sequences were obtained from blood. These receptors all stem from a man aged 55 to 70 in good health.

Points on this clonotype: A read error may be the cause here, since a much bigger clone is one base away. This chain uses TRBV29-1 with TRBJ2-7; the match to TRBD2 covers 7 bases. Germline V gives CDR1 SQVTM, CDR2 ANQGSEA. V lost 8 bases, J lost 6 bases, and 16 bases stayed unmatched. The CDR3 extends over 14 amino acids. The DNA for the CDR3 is TGCAGCATTGTTGCGCGGGGGAGTGCTTCCGAGCAGTACTTC. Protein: CSIVARGSASEQYF.

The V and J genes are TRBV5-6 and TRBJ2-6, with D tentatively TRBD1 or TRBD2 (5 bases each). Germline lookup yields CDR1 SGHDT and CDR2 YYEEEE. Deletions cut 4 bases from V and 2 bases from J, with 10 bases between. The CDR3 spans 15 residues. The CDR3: CASSHGAAGANVLTF. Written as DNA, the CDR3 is TGTGCCAGCAGCCACGGGGCGGCTGGGGCCAACGTCCTGACTTTC.

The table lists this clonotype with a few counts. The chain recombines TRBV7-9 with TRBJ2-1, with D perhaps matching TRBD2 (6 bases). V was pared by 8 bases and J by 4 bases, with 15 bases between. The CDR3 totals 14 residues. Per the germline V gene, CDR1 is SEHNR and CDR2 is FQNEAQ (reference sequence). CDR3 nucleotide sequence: TGTGCCAGCCTCCCCGCGGGGTGGTACAATGAGCAGTTCTTC. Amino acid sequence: CASLPAGWYNEQFF. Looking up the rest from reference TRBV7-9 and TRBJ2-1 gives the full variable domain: DTGVSQNPRHKITKRGQNVTFRCDPISEHNRLYWYRQTLGQGPEFLTYFQNEAQLEKSRLLSDRFSAERPKGSFSTLEIQRTEQGDSAMYLCASLPAGWYNEQFFGPGTRLTVL.

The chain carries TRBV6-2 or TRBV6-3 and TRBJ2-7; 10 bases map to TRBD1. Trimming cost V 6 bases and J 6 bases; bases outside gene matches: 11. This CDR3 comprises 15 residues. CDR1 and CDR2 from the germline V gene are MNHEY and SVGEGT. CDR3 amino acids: CASSRDRGLSPEQYF. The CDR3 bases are TGTGCCAGCAGCAGGGACAGGGGTTTAAGCCCCGAGCAGTACTTC.

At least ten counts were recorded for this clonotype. The CDR3 bases are TGTGCCAGCAGTGAAAAGGTGGAGAATGGGAGGGTGGATGACCAGTACTTC. Translated, it gives CASSEKVENGRVDDQYF. This sequence joins TRBV6-1 and TRBJ2-5, with 7 positions matching TRBD2. V was pared by 2 bases and J by 10 bases, with 19 bases of the junction left unmatched. This CDR3 comprises 17 residues. Germline V CDR1 and CDR2: MNHNS, SASEGT.

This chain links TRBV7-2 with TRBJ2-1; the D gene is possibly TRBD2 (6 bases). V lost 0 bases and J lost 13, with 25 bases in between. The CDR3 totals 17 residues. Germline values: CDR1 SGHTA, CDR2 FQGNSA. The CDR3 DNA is TGTGCCAGCAGCTTAGCGGGGGGACGGACCCTAAGAGAGACCCAGTTCTTC. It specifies CASSLAGGRTLRETQFF.

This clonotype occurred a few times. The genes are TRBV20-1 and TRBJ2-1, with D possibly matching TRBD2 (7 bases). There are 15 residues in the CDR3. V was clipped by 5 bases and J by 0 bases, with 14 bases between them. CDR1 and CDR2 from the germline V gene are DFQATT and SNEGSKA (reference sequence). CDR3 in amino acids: CSAPRGAYSYNEQFF. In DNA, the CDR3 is TGCAGTGCTCCCCGGGGGGCTTACTCCTACAATGAGCAGTTCTTC.

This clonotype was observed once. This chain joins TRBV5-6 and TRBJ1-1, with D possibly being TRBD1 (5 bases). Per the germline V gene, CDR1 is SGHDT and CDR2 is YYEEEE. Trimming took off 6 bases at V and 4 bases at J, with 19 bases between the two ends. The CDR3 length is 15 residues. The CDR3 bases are TGTGCCAGCACCCCGAGGAGGGGTTTTGGCACTGAAGCTTTCTTT. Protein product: CASTPRRGFGTEAFF.

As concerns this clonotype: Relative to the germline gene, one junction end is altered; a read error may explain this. CDR3 loop: CASRESGRSSYNEQYF. The CDR3, as DNA: TGTGCCAGCCGTGAATCCGGCCGGAGCTCCTACAATGAGCAGTACTTC. The chain is built from TRBV6-1 and TRBJ2-1; D gene unclear. The DNA end is a closer match to TRBJ2-7, so the J assignment may be wrong. The CDR3 spans 16 residues. Germline CDR1 reads MNHNS; CDR2 reads SASEGT.

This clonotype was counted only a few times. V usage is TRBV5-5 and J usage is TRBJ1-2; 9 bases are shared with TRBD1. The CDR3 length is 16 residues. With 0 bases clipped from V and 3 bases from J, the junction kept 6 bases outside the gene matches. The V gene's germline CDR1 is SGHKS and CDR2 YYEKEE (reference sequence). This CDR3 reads CASSLGSGTGYYGYTF. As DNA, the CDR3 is TGTGCCAGCAGCTTGGGCTCCGGGACAGGGTACTATGGCTACACCTTC.

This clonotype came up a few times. In nucleotides, the CDR3 is TGTGCCAGCAGCGGGGACAGCGGGAGGGATACGCAGTATTTT. Its translation is CASSGDSGRDTQYF. This chain connects TRBV9 to TRBJ2-3; 9 nucleotides agree with TRBD2. The V and J ends lost 3 bases and 6 bases, in that order; junction bases with no gene match: 5. CDR1 and CDR2 from the germline V gene are SGDLS and YYNGEE. The CDR3 is 14 amino acids.

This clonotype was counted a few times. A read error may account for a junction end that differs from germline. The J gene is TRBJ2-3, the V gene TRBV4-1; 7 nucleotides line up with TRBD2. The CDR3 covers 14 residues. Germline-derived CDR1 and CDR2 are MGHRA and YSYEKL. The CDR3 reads CASSQAGSTDTQYF. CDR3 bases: TGTGCCAGCAGTCAAGCGGGGAGCACAGATACGCAGTATTTT.

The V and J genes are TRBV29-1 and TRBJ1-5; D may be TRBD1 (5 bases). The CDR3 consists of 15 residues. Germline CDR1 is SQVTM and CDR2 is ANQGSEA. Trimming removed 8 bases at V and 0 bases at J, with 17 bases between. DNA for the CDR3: TGCAGCCCTAGTGGGGCAGGGAATAGCAATCAGCCCCAGCATTTT. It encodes CSPSGAGNSNQPQHF.

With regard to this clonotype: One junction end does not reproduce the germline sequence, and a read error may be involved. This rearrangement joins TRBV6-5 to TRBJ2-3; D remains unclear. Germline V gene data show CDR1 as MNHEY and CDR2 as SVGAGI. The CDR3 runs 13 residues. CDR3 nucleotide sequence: TGTGCCAGCAGCAACCCTAGGCTCGATATGCAGTATTTT. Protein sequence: CASSNPRLDMQYF.

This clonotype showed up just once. The CDR3 sequence is CASTLSSGLAGGPSPSEQYF. The CDR3 DNA is TGTGCCAGCACCCTATCTTCGGGACTAGCGGGGGGGCCCTCACCTTCTGAGCAGTACTTC. This rearrangement joins TRBV7-8 to TRBJ2-5, with 16 bases that match TRBD2. Germline V lookup: CDR1 SGHVS, CDR2 FQNEAQ. V trimming: 7 bases; J trimming: 11 bases; junction bases outside the gene matches: 25. The length of the CDR3 is 20 residues.

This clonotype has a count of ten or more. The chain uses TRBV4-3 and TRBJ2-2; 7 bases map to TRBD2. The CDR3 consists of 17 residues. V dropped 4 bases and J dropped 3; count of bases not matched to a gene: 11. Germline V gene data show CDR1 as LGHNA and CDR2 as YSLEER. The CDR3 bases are TGCGCCAGCAGCCCATTTCCCGGGGGGTCACACACCGGGGAGCTGTTTTTT. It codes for CASSPFPGGSHTGELFF.

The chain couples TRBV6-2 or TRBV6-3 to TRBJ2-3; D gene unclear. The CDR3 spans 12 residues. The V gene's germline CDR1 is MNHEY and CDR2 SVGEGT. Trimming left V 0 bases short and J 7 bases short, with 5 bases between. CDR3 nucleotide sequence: TGTGCCAGCAGTTACTCGCCATATACGCAGTATTTT. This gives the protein CASSYSPYTQYF.

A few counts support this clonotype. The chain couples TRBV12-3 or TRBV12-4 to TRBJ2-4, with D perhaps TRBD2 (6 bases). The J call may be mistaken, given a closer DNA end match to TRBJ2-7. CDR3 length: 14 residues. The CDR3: CASSSEGTLYEQYF. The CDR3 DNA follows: TGTGCCAGCAGTTCTGAGGGGACTTTGTACGAGCAGTACTTC.

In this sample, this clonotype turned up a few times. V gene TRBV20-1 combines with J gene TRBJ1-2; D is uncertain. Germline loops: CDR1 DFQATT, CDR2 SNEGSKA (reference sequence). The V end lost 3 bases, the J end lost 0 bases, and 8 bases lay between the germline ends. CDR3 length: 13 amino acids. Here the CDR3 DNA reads TGCAGTGCTAGTGTGGGCACTAACTATGGCTACACCTTC. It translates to CSASVGTNYGYTF.

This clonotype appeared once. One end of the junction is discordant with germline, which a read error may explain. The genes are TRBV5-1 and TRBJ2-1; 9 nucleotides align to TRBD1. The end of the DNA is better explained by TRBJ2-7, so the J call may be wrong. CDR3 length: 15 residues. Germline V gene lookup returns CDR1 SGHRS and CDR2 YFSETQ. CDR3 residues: CAGSLGQGGTYEQYF. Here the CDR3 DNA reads TGCGCCGGCAGCTTGGGACAGGGAGGTACCTATGAGCAGTACTTC.

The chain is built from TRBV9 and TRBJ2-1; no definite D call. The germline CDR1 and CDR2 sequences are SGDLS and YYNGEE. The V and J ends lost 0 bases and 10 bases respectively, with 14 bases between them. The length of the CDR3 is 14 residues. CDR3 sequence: CASSVGRGNGEQFF. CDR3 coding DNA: TGTGCCAGCAGCGTAGGAAGAGGTAATGGGGAGCAGTTCTTC.

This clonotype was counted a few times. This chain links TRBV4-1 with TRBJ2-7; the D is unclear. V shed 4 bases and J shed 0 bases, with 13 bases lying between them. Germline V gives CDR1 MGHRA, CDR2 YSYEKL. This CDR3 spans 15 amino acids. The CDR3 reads CASSPSAPGSYEQYF. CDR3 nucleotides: TGCGCCAGCAGCCCCTCGGCCCCGGGCTCCTACGAGCAGTACTTC.

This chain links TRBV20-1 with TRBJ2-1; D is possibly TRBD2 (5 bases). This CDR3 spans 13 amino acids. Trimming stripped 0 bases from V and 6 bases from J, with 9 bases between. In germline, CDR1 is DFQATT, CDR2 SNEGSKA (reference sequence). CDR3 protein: CSARDASPNEQFF. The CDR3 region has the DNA TGCAGTGCTAGAGATGCTAGCCCCAATGAGCAGTTCTTC.

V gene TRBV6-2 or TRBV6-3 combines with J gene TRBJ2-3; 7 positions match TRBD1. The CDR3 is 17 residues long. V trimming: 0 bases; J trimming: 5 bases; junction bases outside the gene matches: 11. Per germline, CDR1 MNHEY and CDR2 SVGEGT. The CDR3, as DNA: TGTGCCAGCAGTTACTCCCCCGACAGGGTGGAAAAAGATACGCAGTATTTT. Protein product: CASSYSPDRVEKDTQYF.